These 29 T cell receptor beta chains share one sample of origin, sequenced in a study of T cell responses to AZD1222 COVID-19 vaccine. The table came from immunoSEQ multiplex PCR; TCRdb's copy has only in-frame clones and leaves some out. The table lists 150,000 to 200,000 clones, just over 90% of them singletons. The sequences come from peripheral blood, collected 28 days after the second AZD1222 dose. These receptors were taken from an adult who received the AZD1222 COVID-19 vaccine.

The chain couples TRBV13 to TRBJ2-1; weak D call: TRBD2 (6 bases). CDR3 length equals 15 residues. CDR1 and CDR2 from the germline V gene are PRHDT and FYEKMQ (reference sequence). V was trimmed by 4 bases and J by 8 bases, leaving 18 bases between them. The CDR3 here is CASSSPRTSPHEQFF. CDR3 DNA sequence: TGTGCCAGCAGCTCACCCCGAACTAGCCCCCATGAGCAGTTCTTC.

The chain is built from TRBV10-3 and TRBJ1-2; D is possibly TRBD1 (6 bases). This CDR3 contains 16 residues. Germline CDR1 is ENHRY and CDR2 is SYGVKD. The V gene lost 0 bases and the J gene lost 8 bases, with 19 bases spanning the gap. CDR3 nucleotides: TGTGCCATCAGTGAGTCCTACGGGGGGCAGCTGAAAGGCTACACCTTC. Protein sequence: CAISESYGGQLKGYTF.

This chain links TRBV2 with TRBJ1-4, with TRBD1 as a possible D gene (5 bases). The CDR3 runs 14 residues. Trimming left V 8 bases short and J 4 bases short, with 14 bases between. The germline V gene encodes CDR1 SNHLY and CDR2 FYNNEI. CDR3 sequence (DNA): TGTGCCAGCGCTGGGACGGATTTTAATGAAAAACTGTTTTTT. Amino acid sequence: CASAGTDFNEKLFF.

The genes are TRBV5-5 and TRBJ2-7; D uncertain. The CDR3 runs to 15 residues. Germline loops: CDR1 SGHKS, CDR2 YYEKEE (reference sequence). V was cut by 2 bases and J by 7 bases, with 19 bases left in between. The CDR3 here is CASSFRLSPVGEQYF. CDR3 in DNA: TGTGCCAGCAGCTTCCGGCTATCCCCGGTGGGAGAGCAGTACTTC.

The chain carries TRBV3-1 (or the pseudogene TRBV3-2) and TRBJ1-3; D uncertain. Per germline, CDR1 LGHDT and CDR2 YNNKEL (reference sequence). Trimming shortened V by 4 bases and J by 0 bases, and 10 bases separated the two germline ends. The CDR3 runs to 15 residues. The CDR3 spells CASSRGIYSGNTIYF. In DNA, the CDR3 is TGTGCCAGCAGCCGGGGTATCTACTCTGGAAACACCATATATTTT.

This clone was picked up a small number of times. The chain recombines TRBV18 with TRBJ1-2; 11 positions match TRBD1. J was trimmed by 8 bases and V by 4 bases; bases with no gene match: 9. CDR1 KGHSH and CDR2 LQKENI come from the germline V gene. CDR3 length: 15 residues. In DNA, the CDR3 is TGTGCCAGCTCACGGACCACCGGGACAGGGGGAGGCTACACCTTC. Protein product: CASSRTTGTGGGYTF.

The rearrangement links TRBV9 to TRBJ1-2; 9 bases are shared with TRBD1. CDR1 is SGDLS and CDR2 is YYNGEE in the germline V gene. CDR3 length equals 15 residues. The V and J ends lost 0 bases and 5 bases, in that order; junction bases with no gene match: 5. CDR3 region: CASSVGGTGLYGYTF. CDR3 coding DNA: TGTGCCAGCAGCGTAGGGGGGACAGGGCTTTATGGCTACACCTTC.

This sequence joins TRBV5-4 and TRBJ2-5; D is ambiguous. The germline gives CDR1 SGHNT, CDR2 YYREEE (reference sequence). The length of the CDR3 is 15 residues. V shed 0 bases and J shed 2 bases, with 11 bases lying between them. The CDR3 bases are TGTGCCAGCAGCTTGGACTTCCGCACACAAGAGACCCAGTACTTC. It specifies CASSLDFRTQETQYF.

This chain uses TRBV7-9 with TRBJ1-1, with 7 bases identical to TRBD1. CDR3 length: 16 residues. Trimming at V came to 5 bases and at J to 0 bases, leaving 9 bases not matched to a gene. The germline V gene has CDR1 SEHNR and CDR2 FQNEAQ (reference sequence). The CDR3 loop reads CASSQLQGRLNTEAFF. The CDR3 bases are TGTGCCAGCAGCCAACTACAGGGGAGGTTGAACACTGAAGCTTTCTTT. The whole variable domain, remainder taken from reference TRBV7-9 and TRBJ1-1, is DTGVSQNPRHKITKRGQNVTFRCDPISEHNRLYWYRQTLGQGPEFLTYFQNEAQLEKSRLLSDRFSAERPKGSFSTLEIQRTEQGDSAMYLCASSQLQGRLNTEAFFGQGTRLTVV.

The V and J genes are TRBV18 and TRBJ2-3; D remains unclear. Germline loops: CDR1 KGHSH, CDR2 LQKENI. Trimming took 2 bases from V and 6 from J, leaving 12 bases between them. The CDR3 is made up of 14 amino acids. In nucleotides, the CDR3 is TGTGCCAGCTCACCATCTGCACTGGGGGATACGCAGTATTTT. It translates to CASSPSALGDTQYF.

In DNA form, the CDR3 reads TGTGCCAGCAGTTTATCCCCACCCGAAGCTTTCTTT. This translates into CASSLSPPEAFF. This chain links TRBV27 with TRBJ1-1; D is ambiguous. Germline values: CDR1 MNHEY, CDR2 SMNVEV (reference sequence). V shed 0 bases and J shed 8 bases, with 7 bases lying between them. CDR3 length: 12 residues.

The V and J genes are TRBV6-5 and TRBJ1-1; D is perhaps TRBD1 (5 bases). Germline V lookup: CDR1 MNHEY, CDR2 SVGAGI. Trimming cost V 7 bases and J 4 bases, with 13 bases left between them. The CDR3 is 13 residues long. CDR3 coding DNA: TGTGCCAGCAAAGAAGGGGTAAGCACTGAAGCTTTCTTT. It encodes CASKEGVSTEAFF.

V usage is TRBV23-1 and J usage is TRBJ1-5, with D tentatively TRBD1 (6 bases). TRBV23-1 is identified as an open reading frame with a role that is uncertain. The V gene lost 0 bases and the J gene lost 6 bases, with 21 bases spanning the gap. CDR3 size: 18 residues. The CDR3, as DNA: TGCGCCAGCAGTCAATCGGGTAACTCGGGGGGCGAGGGTCAGCCCCAGCATTTT. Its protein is CASSQSGNSGGEGQPQHF.

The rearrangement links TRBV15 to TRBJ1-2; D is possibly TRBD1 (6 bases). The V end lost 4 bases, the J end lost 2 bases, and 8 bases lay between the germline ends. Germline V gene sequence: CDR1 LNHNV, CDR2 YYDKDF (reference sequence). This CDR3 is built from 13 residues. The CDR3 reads CATSKGQNYGYTF. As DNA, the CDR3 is TGTGCCACCAGCAAAGGACAGAACTATGGCTACACCTTC.

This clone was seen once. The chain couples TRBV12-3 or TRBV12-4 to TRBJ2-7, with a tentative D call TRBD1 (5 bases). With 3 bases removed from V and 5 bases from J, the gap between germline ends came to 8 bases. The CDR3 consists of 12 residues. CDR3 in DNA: TGTGCCAGCAGTTTTCACAGGCACGAGCAGTACTTC. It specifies CASSFHRHEQYF.

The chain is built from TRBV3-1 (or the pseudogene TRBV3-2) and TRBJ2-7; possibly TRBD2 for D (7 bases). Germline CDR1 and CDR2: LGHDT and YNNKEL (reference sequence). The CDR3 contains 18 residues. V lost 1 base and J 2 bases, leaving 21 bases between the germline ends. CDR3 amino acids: CASSQGGWGAGAAYEQYF. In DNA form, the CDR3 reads TGTGCCAGCAGCCAAGGTGGGTGGGGTGCGGGGGCTGCCTACGAGCAGTACTTC.

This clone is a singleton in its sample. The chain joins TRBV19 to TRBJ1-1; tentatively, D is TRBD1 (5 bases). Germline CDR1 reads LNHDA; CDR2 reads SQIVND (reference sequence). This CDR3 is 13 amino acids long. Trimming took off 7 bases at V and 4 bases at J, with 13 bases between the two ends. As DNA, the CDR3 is TGTGCCAGTAAGAGGGGTTTCGGCACTGAAGCTTTCTTT. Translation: CASKRGFGTEAFF.

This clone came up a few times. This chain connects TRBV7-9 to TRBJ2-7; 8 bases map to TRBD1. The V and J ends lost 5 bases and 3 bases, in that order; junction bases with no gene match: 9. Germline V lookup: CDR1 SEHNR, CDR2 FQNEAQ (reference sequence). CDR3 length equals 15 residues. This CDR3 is CASSASRGPDYEQYF. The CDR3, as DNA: TGTGCCAGCAGCGCCTCCAGGGGGCCGGACTACGAGCAGTACTTC.

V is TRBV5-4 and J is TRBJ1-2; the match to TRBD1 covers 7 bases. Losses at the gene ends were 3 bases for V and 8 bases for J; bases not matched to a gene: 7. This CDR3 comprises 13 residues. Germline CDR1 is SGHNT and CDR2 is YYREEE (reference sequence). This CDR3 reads CASSSSQGRGYTF. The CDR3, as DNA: TGTGCCAGCAGCTCCTCACAGGGGCGCGGCTACACCTTC.

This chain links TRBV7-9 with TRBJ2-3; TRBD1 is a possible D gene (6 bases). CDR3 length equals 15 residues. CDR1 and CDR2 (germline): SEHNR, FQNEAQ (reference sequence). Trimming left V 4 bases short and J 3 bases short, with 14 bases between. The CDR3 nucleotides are TGTGCCAGCAGCTCAGGACAGTTTTCTACAGATACGCAGTATTTT. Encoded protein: CASSSGQFSTDTQYF.

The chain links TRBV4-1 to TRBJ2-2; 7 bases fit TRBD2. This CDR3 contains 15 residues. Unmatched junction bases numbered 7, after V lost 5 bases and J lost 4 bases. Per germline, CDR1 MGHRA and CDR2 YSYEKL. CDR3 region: CASSFLAGVTGELFF. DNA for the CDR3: TGCGCCAGCAGCTTCCTCGCGGGGGTCACCGGGGAGCTGTTTTTT.

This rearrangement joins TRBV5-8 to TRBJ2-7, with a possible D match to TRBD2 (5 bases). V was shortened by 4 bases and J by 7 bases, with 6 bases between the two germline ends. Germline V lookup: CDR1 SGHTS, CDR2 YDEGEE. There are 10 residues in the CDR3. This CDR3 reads CASSPGEQYF. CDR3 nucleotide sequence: TGTGCCAGCAGCCCGGGAGAGCAGTACTTC.

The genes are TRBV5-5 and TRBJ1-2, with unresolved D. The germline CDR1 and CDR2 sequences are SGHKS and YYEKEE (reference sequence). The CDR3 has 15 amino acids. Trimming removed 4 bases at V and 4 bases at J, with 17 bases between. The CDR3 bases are TGTGCCAGCAGCAACACCACCGCCCTGAGCTATGGCTACACCTTC. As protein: CASSNTTALSYGYTF.

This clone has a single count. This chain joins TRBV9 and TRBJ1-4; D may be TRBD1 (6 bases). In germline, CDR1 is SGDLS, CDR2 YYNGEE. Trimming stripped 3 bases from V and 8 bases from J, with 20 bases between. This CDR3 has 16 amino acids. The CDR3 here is CASSAGAGRLGEKLFF. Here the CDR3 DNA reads TGTGCCAGCAGCGCAGGGGCGGGCCGACTGGGAGAAAAACTGTTTTTT.

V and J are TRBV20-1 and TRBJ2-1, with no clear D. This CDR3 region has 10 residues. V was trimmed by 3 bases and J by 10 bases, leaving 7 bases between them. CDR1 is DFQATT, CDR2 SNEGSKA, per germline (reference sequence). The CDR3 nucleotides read TGCAGTGCTAGTCGTATGGAGCAGTTCTTC. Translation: CSASRMEQFF.

The CDR3 DNA reads as TGCGCCAGCAGCTTGGACAGGGAAACTTATGGCTACACCTTC. Amino acid sequence: CASSLDRETYGYTF. The chain recombines TRBV4-1 with TRBJ1-2; 8 bases are a match to TRBD1. J was trimmed by 5 bases and V by 5 bases; bases with no gene match: 7. The CDR3 runs 14 residues. CDR1 and CDR2 from the germline V gene are MGHRA and YSYEKL.

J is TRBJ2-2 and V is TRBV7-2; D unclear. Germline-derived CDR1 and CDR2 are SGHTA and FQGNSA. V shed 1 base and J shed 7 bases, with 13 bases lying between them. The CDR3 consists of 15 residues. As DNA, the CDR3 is TGTGCCAGCAGCTTAGTCAGTCCGCGAGACGGGGAGCTGTTTTTT. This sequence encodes CASSLVSPRDGELFF. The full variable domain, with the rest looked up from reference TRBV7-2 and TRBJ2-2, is GAGVSQSPSNKVTEKGKDVELRCDPISGHTALYWYRQSLGQGLEFLIYFQGNSAPDKSGLPSDRFSAERTGGSVSTLTIQRTQQEDSAVYLCASSLVSPRDGELFFGEGSRLTVL.

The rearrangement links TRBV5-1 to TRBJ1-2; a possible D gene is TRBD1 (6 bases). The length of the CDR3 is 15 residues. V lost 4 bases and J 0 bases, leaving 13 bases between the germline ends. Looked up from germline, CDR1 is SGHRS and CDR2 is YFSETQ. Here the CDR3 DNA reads TGCGCCAGCAGCGCGTCGGGGGCGACTAACTATGGCTACACCTTC. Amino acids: CASSASGATNYGYTF.

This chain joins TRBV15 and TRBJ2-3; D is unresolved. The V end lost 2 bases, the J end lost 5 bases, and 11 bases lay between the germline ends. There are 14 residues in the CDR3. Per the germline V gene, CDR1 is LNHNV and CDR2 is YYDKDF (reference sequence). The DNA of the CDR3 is TGTGCCACCAGCAGACAGCTGGTGAGAGATACGCAGTATTTT. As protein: CATSRQLVRDTQYF. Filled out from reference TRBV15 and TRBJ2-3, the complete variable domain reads DAMVIQNPRYQVTQFGKPVTLSCSQTLNHNVMYWYQQKSSQAPKLLFHYYDKDFNNEADTPDNFQSRRPNTSFCFLDIRSPGLGDTAMYLCATSRQLVRDTQYFGPGTRLTVL.